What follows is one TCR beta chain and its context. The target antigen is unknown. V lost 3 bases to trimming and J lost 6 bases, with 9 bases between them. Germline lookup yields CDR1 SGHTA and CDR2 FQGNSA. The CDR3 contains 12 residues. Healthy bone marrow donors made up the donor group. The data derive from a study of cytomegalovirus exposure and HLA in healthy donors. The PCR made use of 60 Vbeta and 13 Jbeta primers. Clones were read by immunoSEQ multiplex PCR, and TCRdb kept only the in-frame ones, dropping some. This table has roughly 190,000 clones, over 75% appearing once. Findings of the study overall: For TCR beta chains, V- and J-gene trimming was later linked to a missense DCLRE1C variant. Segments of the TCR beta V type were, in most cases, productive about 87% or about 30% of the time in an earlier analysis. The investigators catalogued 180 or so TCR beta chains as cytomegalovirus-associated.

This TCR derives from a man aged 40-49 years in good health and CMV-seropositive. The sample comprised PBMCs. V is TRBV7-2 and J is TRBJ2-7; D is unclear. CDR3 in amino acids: CASSLSTGEQYF. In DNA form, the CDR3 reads TGTGCCAGCAGCTTGTCAACTGGCGAGCAGTACTTC.